The entry below gives a single TCR beta chain sequence along with its context. Its antigen remains unidentified. Libraries were prepared by immunoSEQ multiplex PCR; TCRdb keeps only in-frame clonotypes and omits some of them. The table has about 150,000 clones, 75% to 90% seen once. These data come from a study of T cell responses to AZD1222 COVID-19 vaccine. The V gene's germline CDR1 is SGHTA and CDR2 FQGNSA. The CDR3 is 17 residues long. With 4 bases removed from V and 0 bases from J, the gap between germline ends came to 13 bases. Study-level points and caveats: Only a handful of individuals given AZD1222 were seropositive at baseline.

Sequencing used peripheral blood, obtained on day 0 of MenACWY control vaccination. This TCR derives from an adult in good health. The chain carries TRBV7-2 and TRBJ2-6; D possibly corresponds to TRBD1 (6 bases). This CDR3 is CASSSLTGRSGANVLTF. CDR3 coding DNA: TGTGCCAGCAGCTCCCTGACAGGCCGCTCTGGGGCCAACGTCCTGACTTTC.